This T cell receptor beta chain originates from a study of T cells expressing NK-cell markers. Study-level background: The authors derived TCR beta repertoires from sorted CD3+CD56+NKG2C+, CD3+CD56+NKG2C- and CD3+CD56-NKG2C+ T cells. The sequencing cohort of eight donors included seven HCMV-seropositive individuals and one seronegative individual. Study outcomes and limitations: The CD3+CD56-NKG2C+ fraction of a handful of donors was also led by these clonotypes. About six donors showed dominant NKG2C+ clonotypes comprising about 1.0-7.5% of their CD8+ T cells.

CDR1 and CDR2 from the germline V gene are DFQATT and SNEGSKA (reference sequence). CDR3 length: 14 residues. Regarding this clonotype: Its specificity is not known.

TCRdb re-called the 5' RACE reads; every CDR3 protein appears as one record, without DNA. The sample yields about 260,000 distinct CDR3 sequences, of which the top ten take up about 0.4%. The chain is built from TRBV20-1 and TRBJ2-1. The sequencing input was blood T cells: a sorted CD56 or NKG2C T cell subset, CD4+ or CD8+ T cells, or bulk PBMC T cells (not recorded which). This TCR derives from a man between 18 and 35 years old in good health. The chain's CDR3 is CSATSETLYNEQFF.